Each of the 29 T cell receptor beta chains below was sequenced from the same sample in a study of T cell responses to AZD1222 COVID-19 vaccine. TCRdb's table, derived via immunoSEQ multiplex PCR, lists solely in-frame clones and lacks some. The top ten clones hold 0.9% to 1.1% of a sample with about 220,000 clones, about 93% of them seen once. The starting material was peripheral blood, obtained on day 0 of MenACWY control vaccination. Receptors were obtained from an adult in good health.

The genes are TRBV28 and TRBJ2-3; 8 nucleotides agree with TRBD1. CDR1 and CDR2 from the germline V gene are MDHEN and SYDVKM. The CDR3 sequence is 14 residues long. The V gene end was trimmed by 4 bases and the J gene end by 2 bases; junction bases not matched to a gene: 2. In DNA, the CDR3 is TGTGCCAGCAGTTGGGGACAGGCCACAGATACGCAGTATTTT. It specifies CASSWGQATDTQYF.

V usage is TRBV29-1 and J usage is TRBJ1-5; D remains ambiguous. The CDR3 spans 13 residues. The germline V gene has CDR1 SQVTM and CDR2 ANQGSEA. V lost 0 bases and J 3 bases, leaving 6 bases between the germline ends. The CDR3 DNA reads TGCAGCGTTGAAGAGAACACCAATCAGCCCCAGCATTTT. This gives the protein CSVEENTNQPQHF.

The gene calls are TRBV7-2 and TRBJ1-5, with TRBD1 matching 7 bases. The germline V gene has CDR1 SGHTA and CDR2 FQGNSA. The CDR3 has 15 residues. V lost 2 bases to trimming and J lost 4 bases; unmatched junction nucleotides: 5. The CDR3 loop is CASSLRQGVNQPQHF. The CDR3 DNA follows: TGTGCCAGCAGCTTAAGGCAGGGGGTTAATCAGCCCCAGCATTTT.

V gene TRBV6-6 combines with J gene TRBJ2-5; 10 nucleotides line up with TRBD1. With 6 bases clipped from V and 4 bases from J, the junction kept 8 bases outside the gene matches. In germline, CDR1 is MNHNY, CDR2 SVGAGI (reference sequence). The CDR3 is 15 residues long. This CDR3 reads CASRPGQGTVETQYF. CDR3 DNA: TGTGCCAGCAGGCCGGGACAGGGGACCGTAGAGACCCAGTACTTC.

The chain recombines TRBV28 with TRBJ1-1; D is uncertain. V gave up 7 bases and J gave up 8 bases, with 11 bases separating them. Looked up from germline, CDR1 is MDHEN and CDR2 is SYDVKM. The length of the CDR3 is 11 residues. This CDR3 reads CASTTGREAFF. The CDR3 nucleotides are TGTGCCAGCACCACCGGACGGGAAGCTTTCTTT.

Turning to this clone: Within the sample, other DNA sequences also encode this same CDR3. The CDR3 protein is CASSLSSNTGELFF. The CDR3, as DNA: TGCGCCAGCAGCTTGTCTTCGAACACCGGGGAGCTGTTTTTT. This sequence joins TRBV5-1 and TRBJ2-2; D gene uncertain. CDR3 length: 14 residues. Germline CDR1 SGHRS, CDR2 YFSETQ. V was trimmed by 1 base and J by 0 bases, leaving 4 bases between them.

V is TRBV6-2 or TRBV6-3 and J is TRBJ1-5; no firm D call. V was clipped by 5 bases and J by 4 bases, with 6 bases between them. The CDR3 length is 12 residues. Germline V CDR1 and CDR2: MNHEY, SVGEGT. The CDR3 loop is CASSVLNQPQHF. The CDR3 DNA follows: TGTGCCAGCAGTGTACTTAATCAGCCCCAGCATTTT.

This rearrangement joins TRBV19 to TRBJ2-1; 7 nucleotides align to TRBD2. The germline gives CDR1 LNHDA, CDR2 SQIVND (reference sequence). The CDR3 has 15 amino acids. With V trimmed by 4 bases and J by 1 base, 4 bases remained unmatched. CDR3 in amino acids: CASSTAGSSYNEQFF. The CDR3 DNA reads TGTGCCAGTAGTACAGCGGGGTCGTCCTACAATGAGCAGTTCTTC.

The chain employs TRBV7-6 and TRBJ2-1, with a possible D match to TRBD1 (6 bases). V shed 1 base and J shed 0 bases, with 13 bases lying between them. Germline CDR1 reads SGHVS; CDR2 reads FNYEAQ. The CDR3 contains 17 residues. The CDR3 loop reads CASSLGQGLSSYNEQFF. The DNA for the CDR3 is TGTGCCAGCAGCTTAGGCCAGGGGTTAAGCTCCTACAATGAGCAGTTCTTC.

This chain links TRBV5-4 with TRBJ1-2, with D possibly being TRBD1 (5 bases). The V gene's germline CDR1 is SGHNT and CDR2 YYREEE (reference sequence). The germline V and J ends were trimmed by 4 bases and 0 bases, with 16 bases remaining between them. This CDR3 spans 16 amino acids. CDR3 DNA: TGTGCCAGCAGCCCAAACCCACAGGAGACTAACTATGGCTACACCTTC. It codes for CASSPNPQETNYGYTF.

The chain combines TRBV6-5 with TRBJ2-2; 8 positions match TRBD1. The V gene end was trimmed by 6 bases and the J gene end by 2 bases; junction bases not matched to a gene: 5. The CDR3 covers 15 residues. The germline CDR1 and CDR2 sequences are MNHEY and SVGAGI. The CDR3 here is CASSSGQGNTGELFF. The CDR3 region has the DNA TGTGCCAGCAGCTCTGGACAGGGTAACACCGGGGAGCTGTTTTTT.

The chain joins TRBV5-1 to TRBJ2-2; either TRBD1 or TRBD2 may fit D (6 bases each). This CDR3 has 18 residues. CDR1 is SGHRS and CDR2 is YFSETQ in the germline V gene. V was trimmed by 1 base and J by 7 bases, leaving 23 bases between them. In DNA form, the CDR3 reads TGCGCCAGCAGCTTGAATGTGGCCGTGGGGGGCCGCGGCGGGGAGCTGTTTTTT. Translation gives CASSLNVAVGGRGGELFF.

J is TRBJ2-1 and V is TRBV11-2; D is unresolved. The CDR3 loop spans 13 amino acids. Trimming cost V 1 base and J 5 bases, with 6 bases left between them. Per the germline V gene, CDR1 is SGHAT and CDR2 is FQNNGV. CDR3 nucleotide sequence: TGTGCCAGCAGCTTAGGCCTGAACAATGAGCAGTTCTTC. Translated, it gives CASSLGLNNEQFF.

This chain uses TRBV28 with TRBJ1-3; weak D call: TRBD1 (6 bases). The germline gives CDR1 MDHEN, CDR2 SYDVKM. V was pared by 3 bases and J by 10 bases, with 16 bases between. This CDR3 is 14 amino acids long. The CDR3 nucleotides read TGTGCCAGCAGTTTTGGTCAGGGGCCCTCTACCATATATTTT. Residues: CASSFGQGPSTIYF.

The V call is TRBV6-6, the J call TRBJ1-5; D might be TRBD1 (5 bases). Per the germline V gene, CDR1 is MNHNY and CDR2 is SVGAGI (reference sequence). The CDR3 covers 15 residues. The V end was cut by 0 bases, the J end by 4 bases, with 10 bases between. The DNA for the CDR3 is TGTGCCAGCAGTTACTCCTCGGGGCCGAATCAGCCCCAGCATTTT. Residues: CASSYSSGPNQPQHF.

This clone has a single count. This chain joins TRBV2 and TRBJ1-1; TRBD1 is a possible D gene (5 bases). The CDR3 is 15 residues long. Germline V gene sequence: CDR1 SNHLY, CDR2 FYNNEI. The V end lost 2 bases, the J end lost 1 base, and 11 bases lay between the germline ends. CDR3 loop: CASSETVTANTEAFF. DNA of the CDR3: TGTGCCAGCAGTGAAACTGTGACAGCGAACACTGAAGCTTTCTTT.

The V and J genes are TRBV4-3 and TRBJ2-5, with no clear D. CDR3 size: 12 residues. The V gene's germline CDR1 is LGHNA and CDR2 YSLEER. V was shortened by 4 bases and J by 5 bases, with 8 bases between the two germline ends. The CDR3 DNA is TGCGCCAGCAGCCGCGGAAGGGAGACCCAGTACTTC. This sequence encodes CASSRGRETQYF.

The V and J genes are TRBV5-1 and TRBJ2-5; D is undetermined. V shed 0 bases and J shed 1 base, with 4 bases lying between them. The CDR3 totals 13 residues. CDR1 SGHRS and CDR2 YFSETQ come from the germline V gene. The CDR3, as DNA: TGCGCCAGCAGCTTGGGTTTCCAAGAGACCCAGTACTTC. Its protein is CASSLGFQETQYF.

This rearrangement joins TRBV6-2 or TRBV6-3 to TRBJ1-1, with 9 bases lining up with TRBD1. Germline CDR1 is MNHEY and CDR2 is SVGEGT. There are 15 residues in the CDR3. The trim removed 4 bases at V and 5 bases at J, leaving 8 bases unmatched. In DNA form, the CDR3 reads TGTGCCAGCAGTTCCGGGACAGGGCGAGGTACTGAAGCTTTCTTT. Its protein product is CASSSGTGRGTEAFF.

This clone appeared once. J is TRBJ1-2 and V is TRBV5-1, with 7 bases identical to TRBD1. The germline V gene encodes CDR1 SGHRS and CDR2 YFSETQ. The J segment lost 3 bases and the V segment lost 4 bases, leaving 3 bases of the junction unmatched. There are 13 residues in the CDR3. CDR3 protein: CASSAGGHYGYTF. The CDR3 bases are TGCGCCAGCAGCGCAGGGGGGCACTATGGCTACACCTTC.

The chain joins TRBV30 to TRBJ1-6; D might be TRBD1 (5 bases). Germline values: CDR1 GTSNPN, CDR2 SVGIG (reference sequence). CDR3 length: 14 residues. The V end lost 5 bases, the J end lost 7 bases, and 15 bases lay between the germline ends. The CDR3 is CAWAQGIVNSPLHF. The CDR3 nucleotides read TGTGCCTGGGCCCAGGGTATCGTCAATTCACCCCTCCACTTT. Complete variable domain (other parts from reference TRBV30 and TRBJ1-6): SQTIHQWPATLVQPVGSPLSLECTVEGTSNPNLYWYRQAAGRGLQLLFYSVGIGQISSEVPQNLSASRPQDRQFILSSKKLLLSDSGFYLCAWAQGIVNSPLHFGNGTRLTVT.

The chain employs TRBV5-4 and TRBJ2-5; D might be TRBD1 (6 bases). CDR1 and CDR2 from the germline V gene are SGHNT and YYREEE (reference sequence). This CDR3 is 13 amino acids long. V lost 4 bases to trimming and J lost 2 bases, with 9 bases between them. For the CDR3, the DNA is TGTGCCAGCAGCCGGGACAATCAAGAGACCCAGTACTTC. This codes for CASSRDNQETQYF.

The genes are TRBV7-2 and TRBJ2-7; D ambiguous. The V gene lost 5 bases and the J gene lost 3 bases, with 14 bases spanning the gap. From germline, CDR1 is SGHTA and CDR2 FQGNSA. The CDR3 runs 14 residues. The CDR3 DNA follows: TGTGCCAGCAGCCCCCAACCGGGTATCTACGAGCAGTACTTC. This codes for CASSPQPGIYEQYF.

This clone came up once. This rearrangement joins TRBV30 to TRBJ1-2; a weak D match, TRBD1 (5 bases). Germline V gene lookup returns CDR1 GTSNPN and CDR2 SVGIG (reference sequence). The CDR3 spans 12 residues. Trimming took off 2 bases at V and 7 bases at J, with 11 bases between the two ends. CDR3 DNA sequence: TGTGCCTGGAGTACCAGGGTGGGTGGCTACACCTTC. This encodes CAWSTRVGGYTF.

The rearrangement uses TRBV11-2 and TRBJ1-1, with 10 bases matching TRBD1. This CDR3 comprises 15 residues. J gave up 4 bases and V 4 bases, and 6 bases lay outside the gene matches. Germline V gene lookup returns CDR1 SGHAT and CDR2 FQNNGV. CDR3 sequence: CASSSRQGASTEAFF. The CDR3 DNA is TGTGCCAGCAGCTCAAGACAGGGGGCAAGCACTGAAGCTTTCTTT.

V and J are TRBV7-2 and TRBJ1-2; possible D gene TRBD1, 6 bases. This CDR3 is 13 amino acids long. V was cut by 1 base and J by 8 bases, with 11 bases left in between. The germline V gene has CDR1 SGHTA and CDR2 FQGNSA. The DNA of the CDR3 is TGTGCCAGCAGCTTAGGGGGGGCGCTGGGCTACACCTTC. It encodes CASSLGGALGYTF.

This clone was detected only once. The chain combines TRBV12-3 or TRBV12-4 with TRBJ1-1; no firm D call. This CDR3 is built from 13 residues. Trimming shortened V by 3 bases and J by 4 bases, and 9 bases separated the two germline ends. The CDR3 loop reads CASSLGAGTEAFF. The CDR3 DNA follows: TGTGCCAGCAGTTTGGGTGCGGGCACTGAAGCTTTCTTT.

As for this clone: Other DNA sequences of this sample code for an identical CDR3. The chain links TRBV6-5 to TRBJ1-5; a possible D gene is TRBD1 (6 bases). Germline V gene lookup returns CDR1 MNHEY and CDR2 SVGAGI. The V and J ends lost 5 bases and 1 base respectively, with 9 bases between them. The CDR3 is made up of 14 amino acids. As DNA, the CDR3 is TGTGCCAGCAGTCGTACAGGGAGCAATCAGCCCCAGCATTTT. This sequence encodes CASSRTGSNQPQHF.

The genes are TRBV5-4 and TRBJ1-3; D gene uncertain. Deletions cut 0 bases from V and 4 bases from J, with 14 bases between. CDR1 SGHNT and CDR2 YYREEE come from the germline V gene (reference sequence). This CDR3 contains 16 residues. The CDR3 region is CASSLGPAGSGNTIYF. CDR3 DNA: TGTGCCAGCAGCTTGGGCCCCGCGGGATCCGGAAACACCATATATTTT.